This T cell receptor beta chain stems from a study of human T cells and chemical hapten exposure (dated by TCRdb to about 2021). In the study overall: For sensitization, 2% DPC in acetone was applied to an approximately 2 cm by approximately 2 cm area of upper inner arm skin. Patients additionally received weekly therapeutic DPC doses to the scalp throughout the roughly 25-week study period. Patch testing was performed on the upper back with Finn chambers containing 0.01% DPC, and the patch tests were scored after 6 days according to International Contact Dermatitis Research Group standards. The mostly female patient cohort included alopecia areata with under or over 50% scalp involvement, alopecia totalis and alopecia universalis. Libraries were combined into a pool for sequencing, and differences in TCR yield between samples came mainly from small differences in library volumes within the pool. This study followed changes in the peripheral blood TCR repertoire in vivo during primary and secondary sensitization of alopecia patients to the hapten diphenylcyclopropenone (DPC). Patient blood was sampled pre-sensitization (week 0) and at 2, 6 and about 24 weeks after DPC sensitization. Blood for TCR sequencing was provided by twenty-nine alopecia patients at one to four time points (pre-sensitization, 2, 6 and 24 weeks). The study at large found these results: Compared with pre-sensitization or healthy control sets, expanded TCRs formed significantly more large CDR3 similarity clusters, which is consistent with antigen-driven responses. The number of PT1 expanded TCRs positively correlated with patch test score, significant at thresholds 8, 16 and 32 but not 4. After repeated subsampling, the strength of the expansion versus patch-test correlation and the threshold at which it became significant changed. DPC sensitization did not change how many TCRs were above 1 in 1000 frequency, and no evidence was found of alterations in global repertoire structure. Because all patients had alopecia, a presumed autoimmune disease, the immune response of the patients might differ from that of healthy individuals.

The sample's time point label, decoded: patch test 1, 2 weeks after DPC sensitization. The label giving this sample's treatment or condition can be read as: therapeutic diphenylcyclopropenone sensitization with weekly scalp DPC. At each patch-test visit, blood was drawn before the patch test was applied. Patients were eligible if aged 18 to 70, diagnosed with alopecia and judged suitable for DPC therapy, and pregnant patients were excluded. Total RNA was extracted from unfractionated whole blood collected in Tempus Blood RNA tubes. Reading from cysteine to phenylalanine, the CDR3 counts 12 amino acids. The kept DNA is CDR3 alone, 36 bases in frame from the first base. CDR1 SGHTA and CDR2 FQGNSA are derived from the germline V gene. A distance of 10 bases separates the germline ends of V and J, which lose 6 bases and 7 bases respectively. The library was built by means of RACE. For sequencing, a NextSeq 500 was employed. Library preparation attached unique molecular identifiers to individual cDNA molecules for quantitative, reproducible TCR counting. For every blood RNA sample, sequencing covered both the TCR alpha and TCR beta chains. The study's processing was this. Samples had a median of about 96,000 TCRs, with a range from about 23,224 to 700,000. The Decombinator software suite was used to annotate V, J and CDR3 in the TCR reads. To make PS versus PT1 abundance plots, every sample was subsampled to the same number of TCRs (28,000). TCRs were defined as expanded if absent before sensitization and observed at least eight times at the 2-week time point. TCRdb ran its own pipeline on the public reads, namely fastp trimming at Q25 and MiXCR clone calling, and kept in-frame beta chains. Entries are consolidated by CDR3 protein sequence, retaining the most common genes and DNA. In this record, the V and J calls reflect TCRdb's handling and not the investigators' own analysis. For this sample there are around 120,000 distinct CDR3 sequences; roughly 13% appear just once. Around 0.99% of the sample comes from the top ten.

Of note for this clonotype: Its antigen is currently not known. The record has no base qualities; no much larger clone is one base away.

Sequences were derived from whole blood, sampled in connection with sensitization to the hapten diphenylcyclopropenone (DPC). The chain joins TRBV7-2 to TRBJ1-5; the D gene identity is not certain. The TCR originated in a man younger than 30 with alopecia areata. Some clones in this sample may be carry-over from other donors' samples. DNA sequence: TGTGCCAGCAGGCTGGGGAGCCAGCCCCAGCATTTT. This sequence encodes CASRLGSQPQHF.